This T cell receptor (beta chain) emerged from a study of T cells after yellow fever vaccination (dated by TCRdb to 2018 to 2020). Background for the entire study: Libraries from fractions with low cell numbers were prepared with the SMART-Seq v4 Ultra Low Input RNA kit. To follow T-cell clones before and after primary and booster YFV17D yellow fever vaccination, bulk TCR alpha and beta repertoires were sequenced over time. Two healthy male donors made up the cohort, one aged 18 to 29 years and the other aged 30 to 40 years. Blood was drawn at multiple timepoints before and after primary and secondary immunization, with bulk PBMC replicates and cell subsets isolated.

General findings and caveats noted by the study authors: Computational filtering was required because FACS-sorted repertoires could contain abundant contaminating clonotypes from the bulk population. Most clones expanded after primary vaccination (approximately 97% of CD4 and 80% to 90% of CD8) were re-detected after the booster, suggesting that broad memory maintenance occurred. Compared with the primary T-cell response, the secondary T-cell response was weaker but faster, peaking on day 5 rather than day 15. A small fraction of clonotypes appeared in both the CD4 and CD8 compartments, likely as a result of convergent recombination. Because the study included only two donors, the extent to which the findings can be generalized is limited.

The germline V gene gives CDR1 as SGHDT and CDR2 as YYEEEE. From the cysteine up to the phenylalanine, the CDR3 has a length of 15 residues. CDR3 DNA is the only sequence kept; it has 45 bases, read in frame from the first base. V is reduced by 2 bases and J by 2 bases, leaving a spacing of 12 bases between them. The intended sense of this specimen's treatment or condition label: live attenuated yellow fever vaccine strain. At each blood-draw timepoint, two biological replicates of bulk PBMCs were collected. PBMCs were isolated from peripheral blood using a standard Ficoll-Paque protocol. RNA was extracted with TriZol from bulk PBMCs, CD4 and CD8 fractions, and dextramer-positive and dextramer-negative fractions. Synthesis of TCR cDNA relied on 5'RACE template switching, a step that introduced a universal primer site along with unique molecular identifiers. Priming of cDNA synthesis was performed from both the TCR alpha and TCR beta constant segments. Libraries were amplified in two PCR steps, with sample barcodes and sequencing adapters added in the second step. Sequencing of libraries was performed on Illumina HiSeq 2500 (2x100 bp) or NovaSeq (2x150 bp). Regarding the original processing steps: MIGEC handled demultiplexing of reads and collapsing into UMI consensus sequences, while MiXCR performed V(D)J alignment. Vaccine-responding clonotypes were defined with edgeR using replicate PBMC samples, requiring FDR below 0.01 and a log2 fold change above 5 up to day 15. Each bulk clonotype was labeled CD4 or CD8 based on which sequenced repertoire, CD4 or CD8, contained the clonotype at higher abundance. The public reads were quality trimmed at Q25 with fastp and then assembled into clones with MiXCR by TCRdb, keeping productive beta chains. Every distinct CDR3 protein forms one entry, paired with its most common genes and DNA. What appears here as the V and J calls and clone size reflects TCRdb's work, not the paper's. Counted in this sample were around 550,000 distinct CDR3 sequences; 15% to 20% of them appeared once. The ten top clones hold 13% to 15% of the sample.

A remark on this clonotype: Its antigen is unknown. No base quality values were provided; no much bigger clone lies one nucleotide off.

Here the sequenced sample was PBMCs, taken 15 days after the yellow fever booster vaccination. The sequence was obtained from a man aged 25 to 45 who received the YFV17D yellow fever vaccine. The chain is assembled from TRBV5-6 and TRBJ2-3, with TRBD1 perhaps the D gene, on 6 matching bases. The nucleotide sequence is TGTGCCAGCAGCTTAGGACAGATAAACACAGATACGCAGTATTTT. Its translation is CASSLGQINTDTQYF.